This is a list of T cell receptor beta chains from one sample in a study of blood T cell repertoires in COVID-19. Using immunoSEQ multiplex PCR, the repertoire was profiled, and TCRdb retains in-frame clones only, with some absent. This sample has under 500,000 clones, with about 90% found just once. The sequenced material came from PBMCs or T cells enriched from blood (not recorded which). These receptors all come from a woman aged 18 to 35 with acute COVID-19. CDR3s include the opening cysteine and the closing phenylalanine or tryptophan.

TRBV3-1/TRBV3-2	TRBJ1-4	CASRRTGGFEKLFF
TRBV28	TRBJ2-7	CASSLIRTGGYEQYF
TRBV4-3	TRBJ1-5	CASSQDRVRQPQHF
TRBV2	TRBJ2-3	CASRAGDGAADTQYF
TRBV11-2	TRBJ1-2	CASSLGGTGRMGYTF
TRBV7-8	TRBJ2-3	CASSSNRFRRTDTQYF
TRBV19	TRBJ1-1	CASSAWGGDTEAFF
TRBV6-5	TRBJ2-4	CASSHGQAKNIQYF
TRBV5-1	TRBJ2-1	CASTSGTTSYNEQFF
TRBV7-3	TRBJ2-6	CASSQDSGANVLTF
TRBV30	TRBJ1-2	CAWVSEDNYGYTF
TRBV16	TRBJ1-2	CASSLNRENGYTF
TRBV4-3	TRBJ1-4	CASRPGVYRGKLFF
TRBV27	TRBJ2-2	CASSLAGGNTGELFF
TRBV6-4	TRBJ1-1	CASSEGQSEYTEAFF
TRBV29-1	TRBJ1-1	CSVAPPGHREAFF
TRBV7-6	TRBJ2-7	CASSMGQKTYEQYF
TRBV18	TRBJ2-2	CASSPVVGVPNTGELFF
TRBV6-6	TRBJ1-1	CASSSGGGTEAFF
TRBV18	TRBJ2-5	CASSPGTEQETQYF
TRBV6-5	TRBJ2-7	CTIRDISYEQYF
TRBV7-2	TRBJ1-1	CASSQRRGEAFF
TRBV7-6	TRBJ1-6	CASSLDRRGNNSPLHF
TRBV19	TRBJ2-7	CASSSTRSSYEQYF
TRBV5-1	TRBJ2-3	CASSFGTVTDTQYF
TRBV20-1	TRBJ2-5	CSASTGLQETQYF
TRBV18	TRBJ1-1	CASSSGQGLETEAFF
TRBV15	TRBJ2-5	CATGGFQETQYF
TRBV9	TRBJ2-7	CASSPFTGTGANEQYF
TRBV28	TRBJ2-7	CASSPDLTAYEQYF